A single sample gave rise to the 31 T cell receptor beta chains below, sequenced in a study of response to subunit inactivated influenza vaccine. A single record per CDR3 protein comes from TCRdb applying MiXCR to the RT-PCR reads. The sample has about 700,000 distinct CDR3 sequences, approximately 13% seen once; the top ten hold approximately 6.5%. The material sequenced was PBMCs from blood, taken less than 15 days before vaccination. All receptors derive from a man aged 50-59 years who received an inactivated influenza vaccine.

This clonotype was recorded at least ten times. The V gene is TRBV18, the J gene TRBJ2-2; D is unclear. The V end was cut by 3 bases, the J end by 1 base, with 0 bases between. Per germline, CDR1 KGHSH and CDR2 LQKENI. The CDR3 sequence is 12 residues long. The CDR3 here is CASSPNTGELFF. The CDR3 DNA reads TGTGCCAGCTCACCGAACACCGGGGAGCTGTTTTTT.

This clonotype was recorded a few times. The rearrangement joins TRBV20-1 to TRBJ2-3; 7 positions match TRBD2. The V segment lost 6 bases and the J segment 0 bases; nucleotides outside the gene matches: 12. The CDR3 is 16 residues long. Germline V CDR1 and CDR2: DFQATT, SNEGSKA (reference sequence). The CDR3 reads CSAPGGVARSTDTQYF. As DNA, the CDR3 is TGCAGTGCCCCGGGGGGAGTAGCCAGAAGCACAGATACGCAGTATTTT.

V is TRBV20-1 and J is TRBJ1-3, with D perhaps matching TRBD1 (5 bases). The germline CDR1 and CDR2 sequences are DFQATT and SNEGSKA (reference sequence). This CDR3 region has 17 residues. V gave up 6 bases and J gave up 0 bases, with 21 bases separating them. The CDR3 here is CSAPYRDVSLSGNTIYF. Written as DNA, the CDR3 is TGCAGTGCCCCCTACCGGGACGTTAGCCTCTCTGGAAACACCATATATTTT.

The table lists this clonotype with a few counts. The gene calls are TRBV28 and TRBJ1-5, with 8 bases identical to TRBD1. The CDR3 has 14 residues. Germline CDR1 MDHEN, CDR2 SYDVKM. With V trimmed by 7 bases and J by 2 bases, 4 bases remained unmatched. The CDR3 bases are TGTGCCAGCATACAGGGACAGGGCAATCAGCCCCAGCATTTT. It is translated as CASIQGQGNQPQHF.

A few counts support this clonotype. The gene calls are TRBV20-1 and TRBJ2-2; possibly TRBD2 for D (6 bases). CDR3 length: 15 amino acids. V was cut by 0 bases and J by 6 bases, with 14 bases left in between. Germline values: CDR1 DFQATT, CDR2 SNEGSKA (reference sequence). This CDR3 reads CSARDGARDAGELFF. CDR3 DNA sequence: TGCAGTGCTAGAGACGGCGCGCGGGACGCCGGGGAGCTGTTTTTT.

The chain recombines TRBV4-3 with TRBJ2-2; tentative D call: TRBD2 (5 bases). Germline values: CDR1 LGHNA, CDR2 YSLEER. Trimming removed 1 base from V and 8 bases from J, with 11 bases in between. This CDR3 is built from 14 residues. In DNA form, the CDR3 reads TGCGCCAGCAGCCAAGTTTCCAGAGGGGGGGAGCTGTTTTTT. It is translated as CASSQVSRGGELFF.

The chain combines TRBV28 with TRBJ2-7; D not certain. Germline V lookup: CDR1 MDHEN, CDR2 SYDVKM. This CDR3 contains 15 residues. The V end was cut by 3 bases, the J end by 3 bases, with 15 bases between. CDR3 bases: TGTGCCAGCAGTTTTAGCCCCATGTCCCGCTACGAGCAGTACTTC. Amino acids: CASSFSPMSRYEQYF.

In its sample, this clonotype was seen a few times. V and J are TRBV24-1 and TRBJ2-1; D is ambiguous. Germline V gives CDR1 KGHDR, CDR2 SFDVKD. Trimming shortened V by 3 bases and J by 6 bases, and 20 bases separated the two germline ends. This CDR3 contains 17 residues. The CDR3 nucleotides are TGTGCCACCAGTGATCGGAAAGACGGCCTCCTCGCCAATGAGCAGTTCTTC. Translated: CATSDRKDGLLANEQFF.

The chain combines TRBV12-3 or TRBV12-4 with TRBJ2-7; D may correspond to TRBD1 or TRBD2 (5 bases each). CDR3 length equals 15 residues. V lost 6 bases, J lost 3 bases, and 18 bases lay in between. For the CDR3, the DNA is TGTGCCAGCAGCTATCGAGGGGCGTTGGGCTACGAGCAGTACTTC. It specifies CASSYRGALGYEQYF.

The chain recombines TRBV11-2 with TRBJ2-7; D call uncertain. Germline V lookup: CDR1 SGHAT, CDR2 FQNNGV. Trimming removed 4 bases from V and 5 bases from J, with 12 bases in between. This CDR3 region has 13 residues. The CDR3 bases are TGTGCCAGCAGCTACACGCCGGCTGACGAGCAGTACTTC. Protein sequence: CASSYTPADEQYF.

This clonotype was counted a single time. This chain uses TRBV12-3 or TRBV12-4 with TRBJ2-3; TRBD1 is a possible D gene (6 bases). The CDR3 consists of 15 residues. V lost 5 bases and J lost 2, with 14 bases in between. The CDR3 here is CASSLRGQNTDTQYF. The CDR3 DNA follows: TGTGCCAGCAGTCTCCGAGGACAGAACACAGATACGCAGTATTTT.

Many counts were recorded for this clonotype. The rearrangement links TRBV6-1 to TRBJ1-4, with 9 bases fitting TRBD1. Germline V gene lookup returns CDR1 MNHNS and CDR2 SASEGT. Germline trimming cut 6 bases from V and 4 bases from J; bases unmatched to any gene: 3. The CDR3 has 14 residues. The CDR3 nucleotides are TGTGCCAGCAGCACGGGACAGGGTAATGAAAAACTGTTTTTT. Translating it yields CASSTGQGNEKLFF.

This clonotype was seen more than once but under ten times. The chain couples TRBV5-1 to TRBJ2-1; perhaps D is TRBD1 or TRBD2 (9 bases each). The V end was cut by 4 bases, the J end by 1 base, with 33 bases between. The length of the CDR3 is 22 residues. Germline CDR1 reads SGHRS; CDR2 reads YFSETQ. The CDR3 DNA reads as TGCGCCAGCAGCCCAGGGACAGGGCGATTGCGGGAGGGCGCCGGGTCCTACAATGAGCAGTTCTTC. Protein sequence: CASSPGTGRLREGAGSYNEQFF. The full variable domain, in which reference TRBV5-1 and TRBJ2-1 provide the parts outside the CDR3, is KAGVTQTPRYLIKTRGQQVTLSCSPISGHRSVSWYQQTPGQGLQFLFEYFSETQRNKGNFPGRFSGRQFSNSRSEMNVSTLELGDSALYLCASSPGTGRLREGAGSYNEQFFGPGTRLTVL.

As regards this clonotype: At one end the junction does not follow the germline gene, possibly because of a read error. The chain carries TRBV6-1 and TRBJ2-3; D unclear. The CDR3 sequence is 13 residues long. Germline CDR1 MNHNS, CDR2 SASEGT. CDR3 protein: CASSVEHTDTQFF. The CDR3 DNA is TGTGCCAGCAGTGTAGAGCACACAGATACGCAGTTTTTT.

This clonotype was detected a few times. One end of the junction does not line up with germline, which may come from a read error. The rearrangement joins TRBV3-1 to TRBJ2-3; D not certain. This CDR3 comprises 13 residues. Germline CDR1 and CDR2: LGHDT and YNNKEL (reference sequence). CDR3 DNA: TGTGCCAGCAGCCAAGACCCTGGTTTGGCCACGGATTTT. It yields the protein CASSQDPGLATDF.

The genes are TRBV5-1 and TRBJ2-5, with TRBD1 matching 9 bases. This CDR3 has 16 amino acids. With V trimmed by 4 bases and J by 5 bases, 12 bases remained unmatched. The germline V gene encodes CDR1 SGHRS and CDR2 YFSETQ. In nucleotides, the CDR3 is TGCGCCAGCAGCCCCCGACAGGGGGGGAGGTGGGAGACCCAGTACTTC. This translates into CASSPRQGGRWETQYF. Drawing the rest from reference TRBV5-1 and TRBJ2-5, the complete variable domain is KAGVTQTPRYLIKTRGQQVTLSCSPISGHRSVSWYQQTPGQGLQFLFEYFSETQRNKGNFPGRFSGRQFSNSRSEMNVSTLELGDSALYLCASSPRQGGRWETQYFGPGTRLLVL.

This clonotype turned up a few times. This chain joins TRBV27 and TRBJ2-2, with D possibly TRBD2 on 5 matching bases. Germline CDR1 and CDR2: MNHEY and SMNVEV (reference sequence). V lost 7 bases, J lost 7 bases, and 19 bases lay in between. The CDR3 is made up of 15 amino acids. In nucleotides, the CDR3 is TGTGCCAGCAAACGGGAATGGACCAGTGGCGGGGAGCTGTTTTTT. As protein: CASKREWTSGGELFF.

The sample holds many counts of this clonotype. A junction end diverges from the germline sequence, so it may reflect a read error. This chain uses TRBV27 with TRBJ2-1, with 10 bases fitting TRBD1. Germline V lookup: CDR1 MNHEY, CDR2 SMNVEV (reference sequence). The CDR3 is 14 residues long. The CDR3 sequence: CASSLDRGYNEQFF. The CDR3 DNA follows: TGCGCCAGCAGCCTGGACAGGGGGTACAATGAGCAGTTCTTC.

The rearrangement joins TRBV27 to TRBJ2-1, with a weak D call TRBD2 (6 bases). The germline V and J ends were trimmed by 3 bases and 4 bases, with 10 bases remaining between them. The CDR3 extends over 14 amino acids. The germline CDR1 and CDR2 sequences are MNHEY and SMNVEV (reference sequence). The CDR3 region is CASSFAGPYNEQFF. In DNA, the CDR3 is TGTGCCAGCAGTTTTGCGGGGCCTTACAATGAGCAGTTCTTC.

This clonotype occurred a few times. V gene TRBV15 combines with J gene TRBJ2-6, with D possibly matching TRBD1 (6 bases). There are 17 residues in the CDR3. V dropped 1 base and J dropped 2 bases, with 12 bases sitting between them. CDR1 LNHNV and CDR2 YYDKDF come from the germline V gene (reference sequence). The CDR3, as DNA: TGTGCCACCAGCAGAGGGGGCAGGGGTACTGGGGCCAACGTCCTGACTTTC. This gives the protein CATSRGGRGTGANVLTF.

The chain joins TRBV11-3 to TRBJ2-1; D might be TRBD2 (5 bases). Germline V gives CDR1 SGHNT, CDR2 YENEEA. The V end was cut by 1 base, the J end by 7 bases, with 14 bases between. The CDR3 contains 15 residues. This chain's CDR3 is CASSLGSGVRNEQFF. CDR3 DNA sequence: TGTGCCAGCAGCTTAGGGTCCGGGGTTAGAAATGAGCAGTTCTTC.

This clonotype showed up just a few times. This rearrangement joins TRBV20-1 to TRBJ2-7; D is possibly TRBD1 (6 bases). Deletions cut 3 bases from V and 4 bases from J, with 16 bases between. The CDR3 runs 14 residues. Germline CDR1 and CDR2: DFQATT and SNEGSKA (reference sequence). Here the CDR3 DNA reads TGCAGTGCTAGGCCCACAGGGCCACCTTACGAGCAGTACTTC. Translation: CSARPTGPPYEQYF.

This clonotype was found many times. This rearrangement joins TRBV10-2 to TRBJ1-6, with D hard to call. The CDR3 runs to 12 residues. CDR1 WSHSY and CDR2 SAAADI come from the germline V gene. Trimming took 0 bases from V and 8 from J, leaving 2 bases between them. As DNA, the CDR3 is TGCGCCAGCAGTGAGTCCCATTCACCCCTCCACTTT. Protein product: CASSESHSPLHF.

This clonotype came up many times. The chain couples TRBV20-1 to TRBJ1-2; D call uncertain. Germline CDR1 reads DFQATT; CDR2 reads SNEGSKA (reference sequence). This CDR3 comprises 13 residues. Trimming removed 0 bases from V and 4 bases from J, with 9 bases in between. DNA for the CDR3: TGCAGTGCTAGAGATCAACAGATCTATGGCTACACCTTC. As protein: CSARDQQIYGYTF.

This clonotype was observed at least ten times. The chain recombines TRBV10-3 with TRBJ2-1; TRBD1 aligns across 8 bases. Germline V lookup: CDR1 ENHRY, CDR2 SYGVKD. The CDR3 loop spans 14 amino acids. J gave up 5 bases and V 2 bases, and 2 bases lay outside the gene matches. In nucleotides, the CDR3 is TGTGCCATCAGTGAGATGACAGGGGACAATGAGCAGTTCTTC. It translates to CAISEMTGDNEQFF.

CDR3 in amino acids: CASSWGRTREQYF. The CDR3 DNA follows: TGTGCCAGCAGTTGGGGGCGGACGAGGGAGCAGTACTTC. The rearrangement joins TRBV27 to TRBJ2-7; TRBD1 is a possible D gene (6 bases). Trimming removed 4 bases at V and 7 bases at J, with 14 bases between. Germline-derived CDR1 and CDR2 are MNHEY and SMNVEV (reference sequence). This CDR3 region has 13 residues.

The chain employs TRBV3-1 and TRBJ2-5, with 14 positions matching TRBD2. CDR1 and CDR2 (germline): LGHDT, YNNKEL (reference sequence). This CDR3 comprises 17 residues. Trimming at V came to 0 bases and at J to 5 bases, leaving 5 bases not matched to a gene. CDR3 sequence (DNA): TGTGCCAGCAGCCAAGATCCGGGACTAGCGGGAGCGGAGACCCAGTACTTC. Its protein product is CASSQDPGLAGAETQYF.

This chain links TRBV2 with TRBJ1-6; no definite D call. The length of the CDR3 is 13 residues. Germline CDR1 SNHLY, CDR2 FYNNEI. V was shortened by 6 bases and J by 7 bases, with 10 bases between the two germline ends. CDR3: CASRRGVNSPLHF. The CDR3 bases are TGTGCCAGCAGGCGCGGGGTGAATTCACCCCTCCACTTT.

This clonotype has at least ten counts. The genes are TRBV9 and TRBJ1-1; TRBD1 is a possible D gene (6 bases). CDR1 and CDR2 from the germline V gene are SGDLS and YYNGEE. The CDR3 spans 14 residues. V gave up 4 bases and J gave up 1 base, with 11 bases separating them. CDR3 in amino acids: CASSTQTGNTEAFF. The CDR3 DNA reads TGTGCCAGCAGCACCCAGACAGGGAACACTGAAGCTTTCTTT.

The genes are TRBV5-4 and TRBJ2-1; D gene unclear. The V gene lost 2 bases and the J gene lost 6 bases, with 6 bases spanning the gap. Per germline, CDR1 SGHNT and CDR2 YYREEE (reference sequence). The CDR3 is made up of 12 amino acids. The CDR3 DNA is TGTGCCAGCAGCTTTTCACTCAATGAGCAGTTCTTC. This translates into CASSFSLNEQFF.

There are many counts of this clonotype. V gene TRBV2 combines with J gene TRBJ2-1, with 9 bases matching TRBD2. The CDR3 loop spans 15 amino acids. The germline V gene has CDR1 SNHLY and CDR2 FYNNEI. V lost 3 bases to trimming and J lost 7 bases; unmatched junction nucleotides: 7. CDR3 sequence reads: CASSEGTSRVNEQFF. The CDR3 DNA sequence: TGTGCCAGCAGTGAGGGGACTAGCCGTGTGAATGAGCAGTTCTTC.